The rows below give T cell receptor delta chains drawn from one sample of a study of gamma-delta T cells after stem cell transplantation. TCRdb reapplied CATT to the RT-PCR reads. The sample has about 2,400 delta-chain clones; around 5.2% are singletons. The sequenced sample was gamma-delta T cells. The receptors were gathered from a human donor. It is not recorded whose cells these are; they may come from a transplant donor. Each CDR3 is given with its conserved first and last residue. D genes are given only for firm matches. The size of a clone is reported for some rows only, either as once, few or many, or as a class for expanded clones.

TRDJ1	few	TRDV2	TRDD3	CACDSILGAKRLTDKLIF	TGTGCCTGTGACTCGATACTGGGGGCAAAAAGGCTCACCGATAAACTCATCTTT
TRDJ1	medium-sized	TRDV2	TRDD3	CACDRLGGTDKLIF	TGTGCCTGTGACCGACTGGGGGGCACCGATAAACTCATCTTT
TRDJ1	few	TRDV2	TRDD3	CACDPVDVPPSGGPKGDKLIF	TGTGCCTGTGACCCCGTGGACGTCCCTCCCTCTGGGGGCCCGAAGGGCGATAAACTCATCTTT
TRDJ3	few	TRDV2	TRDD3	CACDTGTGGYPSSWDTRQMFF	TGTGCCTGTGACACCGGTACTGGGGGATACCCAAGCTCCTGGGACACCCGACAGATGTTTTTC
TRDJ1	medium-sized	TRDV2	TRDD3	CACDGLGDIAPSDKLIF	TGTGCCTGTGACGGACTGGGGGATATCGCCCCAAGCGATAAACTCATCTTT
TRDJ1	NA	TRDV2	NA	CACEGLQTGLPVESGYTDKLIF	TGTGCCTGTGAAGGACTCCAGACTGGGCTTCCCGTGGAGTCAGGGTACACCGATAAACTCATCTTT
TRDJ1	medium-sized	TRDV2	NA	CACDTVGTLYTDKLIF	TGTGCCTGTGACACTGTGGGGACCCTGTACACCGATAAACTCATCTTT
TRDJ1	NA	TRDV2	TRDD3	CACDGLGDTWSYTDKLIF	TGTGCCTGTGACGGACTGGGGGATACGTGGAGCTACACCGATAAACTCATCTTT
TRDJ1	medium-sized	TRDV2	NA	CACDTLIRDSDKLIF	TGTGCCTGTGACACCCTTATACGCGACTCCGATAAACTCATCTTT
TRDJ1	medium-sized	TRDV2	TRDD3	CACDRVPAPTGDQRGKLIF	TGTGCCTGTGACAGAGTTCCGGCTCCGACTGGGGACCAAAGGGGGAAACTCATCTTT
TRDJ1	NA	TRDV2	TRDD3	CACDTVGDTGGPDKLIF	TGTGCCTGTGACACCGTGGGGGATACGGGGGGACCCGATAAACTCATCTTT
TRDJ1	large	TRDV2	TRDD3	CACERLGVATDKLIF	TGTGCCTGTGAACGGCTGGGGGTCGCGACCGATAAACTCATCTTT
TRDJ1	few	TRDV2	NA	CACDTLGSVRPPDTDKLIF	TGTGCCTGTGACACCCTCGGTTCGGTCCGGCCCCCGGACACCGATAAACTCATCTTT
TRDJ1	few	TRDV2	TRDD3	CACDTVSVTGAPADKPIF	TGTGCCTGTGACACTGTTTCCGTTACTGGGGCACCTGCCGATAAACCCATCTTT
TRDJ1	medium-sized	TRDV2	NA	CACDTLEPSWGTNTDKLIF	TGTGCCTGTGACACTCTCGAACCTTCCTGGGGGACCAACACCGATAAACTCATCTTT
TRDJ1	large	TRDV2	NA	CACDQLRGGDKLIF	TGTGCCTGTGACCAGTTGAGGGGGGGAGATAAACTCATCTTT
TRDJ1	medium-sized	TRDV2	TRDD3	CACDSLRTGGYVEGITDKLIF	TGTGCCTGTGACTCCCTTAGAACTGGGGGATACGTGGAGGGGATCACCGATAAACTCATCTTT
TRDJ1	medium-sized	TRDV2	TRDD3	CACDTLLPSSRTGGPDKLIF	TGTGCCTGTGACACTCTTCTCCCTTCGAGTCGTACTGGGGGGCCAGATAAACTCATCTTT
TRDJ1	large	TRDV2	TRDD3	CACDTILGLVDTCSYTAKLIF	TGTGCCTGTGACACTATCCTGGGACTGGTGGATACGTGTAGCTACACCGCTAAACTCATCTTT
TRDJ3	large	TRDV2	TRDD3	CACDILGDTPEKSSWDTRQMFF	TGTGCCTGTGACATCCTGGGGGATACGCCGGAAAAGAGCTCCTGGGACACCCGACAGATGTTTTTC
TRDJ1	medium-sized	TRDV2	TRDD3	CACDTLLGDTRDTDKLIF	TGTGCCTGTGACACCTTACTGGGGGATACGCGAGACACCGATAAACTCATCTTT
TRDJ1	NA	TRDV2	NA	CACDTVSATDKLIF	TGTGCCTGTGACACGGTGTCAGCCACCGATAAACTCATCTTT
TRDJ1	medium-sized	TRDV2	TRDD3	CACDTLGDPKITDKLIF	TGTGCCTGTGACACCCTGGGGGACCCAAAAATCACCGATAAACTCATCTTT
TRDJ1	large	TRDV2	NA	CACDTVGGPTDKLIF	TGTGCCTGTGACACCGTGGGGGGCCCCACCGATAAACTCATCTTT
TRDJ1	few	TRDV2	NA	CACDDLGVGGYAVDKLIF	TGTGCCTGTGACGACCTAGGAGTTGGGGGGTACGCTGTCGATAAACTCATCTTT
TRDJ3	few	TRDV2	TRDD3	CACDSGNWGIPNCDTRPMFF	TGTGCCTGTGACAGCGGCAACTGGGGGATACCTAATTGTGACACCCGACCGATGTTTTTC
TRDJ1	medium-sized	TRDV2	TRDD3	CACDQIGGPARYTDKLIF	TGTGCCTGTGATCAAATTGGGGGACCCGCACGTTACACCGATAAACTCATCTTT
TRDJ1	medium-sized	TRDV2	TRDD3	CACDTAYTGGKKEGDKLIF	TGTGCCTGTGACACCGCCTATACTGGGGGGAAGAAGGAGGGCGATAAACTCATCTTT
TRDJ1	medium-sized	TRDV2	TRDD3	CACDPVLGGQYTDKLIF	TGTGCCTGTGACCCCGTACTGGGGGGACAATACACCGATAAACTCATCTTT
TRDJ1	few	TRDV2	TRDD3	CACDPLLGDTPYTDKLIF	TGTGCCTGTGACCCGTTACTGGGGGATACGCCCTACACCGATAAACTCATCTTT
TRDJ1	medium-sized	TRDV2	TRDD3	CACDSMSSRTGGPHTDKLIF	TGTGCCTGTGACTCCATGTCTAGTAGGACTGGGGGTCCTCACACCGATAAACTCATCTTT
TRDJ2	medium-sized	TRDV2	TRDD3	CACDTVGDSGPTAQLFF	TGTGCCTGTGACACCGTGGGGGATAGTGGCCCGACAGCACAACTCTTCTTT
TRDJ1	NA	TRDV2	TRDD3	CACDTLLGDTDNLIF	TGTGCCTGTGACACTTTACTGGGGGATACCGATAACCTCATCTTT
TRDJ1	large	TRDV2	TRDD3	CACDTSFASGVSLGDNGADKLIF	TGTGCCTGTGACACTTCTTTCGCCTCCGGCGTCTCACTGGGGGATAATGGGGCCGATAAACTCATCTTT
TRDJ1	medium-sized	TRDV2	NA	CACDTVGSGEYKDADKLIF	TGTGCCTGTGACACCGTGGGTTCTGGGGAATACAAAGACGCCGATAAACTCATCTTT
TRDJ1	NA	TRDV2	TRDD3	CACDTILLGDPNGVDKLIF	TGTGCCTGTGACACCATTCTACTGGGGGATCCAAACGGGGTCGATAAACTCATCTTT
TRDJ3	NA	TRDV2	NA	CACDTARPSSWDTRQMFF	TGTGCCTGTGACACCGCGAGACCCAGCTCCTGGGACACCCGACAGATGTTTTTC
TRDJ1	medium-sized	TRDV2	NA	CACDTVSSGGVGYTDKLIF	TGTGCCTGTGACACCGTTAGCTCCGGAGGAGTAGGCTACACCGATAAACTCATCTTT
TRDJ3	medium-sized	TRDV2	TRDD3	CACDTVTGDYSWDTRQMFF	TGTGCCTGTGACACCGTTACTGGGGATTACTCCTGGGACACCCGACAGATGTTTTTC
TRDJ1	medium-sized	TRDV2	TRDD3	CACDLLGDTIPYTDKLIF	TGTGCCTGTGACCTACTGGGGGATACGATCCCGTACACCGATAAACTCATCTTT
TRDJ1	medium-sized	TRDV2	TRDD3	CACDPLGDTDTDKLIF	TGTGCCTGTGACCCACTGGGGGATACGGACACCGATAAACTCATCTTT
TRDJ1	medium-sized	TRDV2	TRDD3	CACDPVLGDTGRAYTDKLIF	TGTGCCTGTGACCCCGTACTGGGGGATACGGGTCGGGCGTACACCGATAAACTCATCTTT
TRDJ1	medium-sized	TRDV2	TRDD3	CACDTISTGDTVRLIF	TGTGCCTGTGACACGATTAGTACTGGGGATACGGTGAGACTCATCTTT
TRDJ1	few	TRAV29/DV5	NA	CSVLLCRKAGGTFLLNWGRKYTDKLIF	NA
TRDJ1	medium-sized	TRDV2	TRDD3	CACDLLGDTNDKLIF	TGTGCCTGTGACTTACTGGGGGATACCAACGATAAACTCATCTTT
TRDJ3	medium-sized	TRDV2	TRDD3	CACDKLGLPTRQMFF	TGTGCCTGTGACAAACTGGGGCTTCCAACCCGACAGATGTTTTTC